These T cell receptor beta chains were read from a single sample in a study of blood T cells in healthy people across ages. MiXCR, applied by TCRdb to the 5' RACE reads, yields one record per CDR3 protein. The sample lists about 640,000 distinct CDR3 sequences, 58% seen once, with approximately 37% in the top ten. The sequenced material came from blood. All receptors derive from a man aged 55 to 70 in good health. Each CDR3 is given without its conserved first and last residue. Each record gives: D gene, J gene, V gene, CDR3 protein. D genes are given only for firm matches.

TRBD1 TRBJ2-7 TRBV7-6 ASSLYITGEGGEQY
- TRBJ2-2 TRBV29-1 SVAGTAGANTGELF
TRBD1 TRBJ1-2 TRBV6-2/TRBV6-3 ASSDSQGSLYGYT
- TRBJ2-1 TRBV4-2 ASSLWLQASYNEQF
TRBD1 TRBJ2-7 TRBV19 ASSTGGQSYEQY
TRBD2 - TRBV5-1 ASGLGGEDYEQY
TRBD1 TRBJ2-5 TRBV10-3 AISEGTGGLETQY
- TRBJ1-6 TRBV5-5 ASSLGLGPLGSPLH
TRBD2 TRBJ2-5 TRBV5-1 ASSVEGRGETQY
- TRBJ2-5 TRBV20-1 SASNRGGQETQY
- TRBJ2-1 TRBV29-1 SVALGEPQF
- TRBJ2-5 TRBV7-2 ASIRGGAEETQY
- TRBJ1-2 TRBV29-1 SVEPRAQTNYGYT
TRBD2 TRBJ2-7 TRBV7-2 ASSLTSGGNYEQY
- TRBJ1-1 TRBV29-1 SVGRDKNTEAF
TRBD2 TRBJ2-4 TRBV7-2 ASSLAPSGQY
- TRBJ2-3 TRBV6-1 ASSEAQGGGTDTQY
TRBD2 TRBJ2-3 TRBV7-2 ASSLRLAGGSDTQY
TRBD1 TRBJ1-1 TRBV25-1 ASRTSGTGEAF
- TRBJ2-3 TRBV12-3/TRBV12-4 ASSLASSTDTQY
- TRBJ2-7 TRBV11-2 ASSSQTVPKRTQY
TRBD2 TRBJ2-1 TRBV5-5 ASSSSGASYNEQF
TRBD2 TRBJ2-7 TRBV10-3 AISEPPGGRGYNEQY
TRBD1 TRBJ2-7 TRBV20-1 SATDRDYEQY
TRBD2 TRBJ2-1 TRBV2 ASSEAVAGQGEQF
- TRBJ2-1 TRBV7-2 ASRVPGSEANEQF
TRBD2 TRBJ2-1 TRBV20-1 SARNPSGGDGEQF
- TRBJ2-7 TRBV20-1 SAISGDSPSYEQY
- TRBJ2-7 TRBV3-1 ASTQGGTDGEQY
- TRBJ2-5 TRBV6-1 ASKMKETQY
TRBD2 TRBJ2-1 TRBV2 ATYPLAGVGNEQF
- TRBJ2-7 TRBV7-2 ASSLGPGAGYEQY
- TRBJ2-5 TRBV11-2 ASSRGGLRQETQY
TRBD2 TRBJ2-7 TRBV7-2 ASSLASGGAREQY
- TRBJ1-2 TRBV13 ASTHRDNYGYT
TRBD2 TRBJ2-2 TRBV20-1 SARVGGLAGGELF
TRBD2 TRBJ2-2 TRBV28 ASSPLSTSGGTGELF
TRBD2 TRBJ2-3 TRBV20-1 SAIAGTTDTQY
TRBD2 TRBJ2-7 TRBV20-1 SASSASGGSGYEQY
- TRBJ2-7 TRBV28 ASSSDGPYEQY
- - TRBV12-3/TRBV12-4 ASKWTPRDEQY
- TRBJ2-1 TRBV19 ASRAQGYEQF
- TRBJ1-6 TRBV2 ASSEGPSWAPLH
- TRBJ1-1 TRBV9 ASSTYPGLGVSTEAF
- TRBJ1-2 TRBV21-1 ASTRKGRVYGYT
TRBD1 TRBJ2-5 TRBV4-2 ASSQGVVGQPQETQY
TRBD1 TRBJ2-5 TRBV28 ASTTTTGEETQY